A single sample is the source of the 21 T cell receptor beta chains below, sequenced in a study of blood T cell repertoires in COVID-19. TCRdb's copy holds only in-frame clones and misses some; the assay was immunoSEQ multiplex PCR. This sample carries hundreds of thousands of clones, about 90% of them seen once, and the ten largest clones take 3% to 4%. Sequenced sample: peripheral blood. These receptors all come from a woman under 30 who had recovered from COVID-19.

The CDR3: CASSQAQGSGEQFF. For the CDR3, the DNA is TGCGCCAGCAGCCAGGCTCAGGGGTCGGGTGAGCAGTTCTTC. This chain connects TRBV4-3 to TRBJ2-1, with D possibly matching TRBD1 (6 bases). The germline V gene encodes CDR1 LGHNA and CDR2 YSLEER. The V gene lost 3 bases and the J gene lost 9 bases, with 15 bases spanning the gap. The CDR3 loop spans 14 amino acids.

The chain recombines TRBV5-4 with TRBJ1-2, with TRBD1 identical over 7 bases. The CDR3 runs 15 residues. The V and J ends lost 4 bases and 4 bases, in that order; junction bases with no gene match: 10. Germline CDR1 is SGHNT and CDR2 is YYREEE (reference sequence). The CDR3 nucleotides read TGTGCCAGCAGCCCCCAAGGACAGGCAACCTATGGCTACACCTTC. It codes for CASSPQGQATYGYTF. Full variable domain (remainder filled in from reference TRBV5-4 and TRBJ1-2): ETGVTQSPTHLIKTRGQQVTLRCSSQSGHNTVSWYQQALGQGPQFIFQYYREEENGRGNFPPRFSGLQFPNYSSELNVNALELDDSALYLCASSPQGQATYGYTFGSGTRLTVV.

The rearrangement links TRBV2 to TRBJ2-5; perhaps TRBD1 as D (6 bases). The CDR3 consists of 13 residues. Per germline, CDR1 SNHLY and CDR2 FYNNEI. The V end lost 5 bases, the J end lost 3 bases, and 10 bases lay between the germline ends. The DNA of the CDR3 is TGTGCCAGCAGTCAAACAGGGAAAGAGACCCAGTACTTC. Residues: CASSQTGKETQYF.

The V and J genes are TRBV5-1 and TRBJ2-3, with 11 nucleotides matching TRBD2. Germline V lookup: CDR1 SGHRS, CDR2 YFSETQ. V lost 3 bases to trimming and J lost 3 bases; unmatched junction nucleotides: 6. The CDR3 is 16 amino acids. The CDR3 is CASSSGTSGGTDTQYF. For the CDR3, the DNA is TGCGCCAGCAGCTCCGGGACTAGCGGAGGGACAGATACGCAGTATTTT. Based on the CDR3 plus reference TRBV5-1 and TRBJ2-3, the full variable domain is KAGVTQTPRYLIKTRGQQVTLSCSPISGHRSVSWYQQTPGQGLQFLFEYFSETQRNKGNFPGRFSGRQFSNSRSEMNVSTLELGDSALYLCASSSGTSGGTDTQYFGPGTRLTVL.

The chain has TRBV10-1 and TRBJ1-1; 9 bases map to TRBD1. The CDR3 length is 18 residues. Germline V CDR1 and CDR2: WNHNN, SYGVQD (reference sequence). Trimming removed 0 bases from V and 1 base from J; junction bases left unmatched: 9. The CDR3: CASSESVAGTGKNTEAFF. Written as DNA, the CDR3 is TGCGCCAGCAGTGAGTCGGTAGCCGGGACAGGGAAGAACACTGAAGCTTTCTTT.

This chain joins TRBV5-1 and TRBJ2-3; D not certain. The V gene lost 4 bases and the J gene lost 2 bases, with 11 bases spanning the gap. In germline, CDR1 is SGHRS, CDR2 YFSETQ. The CDR3 sequence is 14 residues long. CDR3 protein: CASSPAAYTDTQYF. CDR3 DNA: TGCGCCAGCAGCCCGGCGGCCTACACAGATACGCAGTATTTT. Filled out from reference TRBV5-1 and TRBJ2-3, the complete variable domain reads KAGVTQTPRYLIKTRGQQVTLSCSPISGHRSVSWYQQTPGQGLQFLFEYFSETQRNKGNFPGRFSGRQFSNSRSEMNVSTLELGDSALYLCASSPAAYTDTQYFGPGTRLTVL.

The V gene is TRBV7-9, the J gene TRBJ2-3; D is undetermined. The CDR3 is made up of 14 amino acids. V lost 5 bases, J lost 2 bases, and 11 bases lay in between. CDR1 SEHNR and CDR2 FQNEAQ come from the germline V gene (reference sequence). The CDR3 protein is CASSSSATTDTQYF. DNA for the CDR3: TGTGCCAGCAGCAGCAGCGCGACCACAGATACGCAGTATTTT.

The V call is TRBV6-5, the J call TRBJ1-4, with D possibly being TRBD1 (6 bases). CDR3 length equals 15 residues. V was trimmed by 0 bases and J by 5 bases, leaving 10 bases between them. Germline V gives CDR1 MNHEY, CDR2 SVGAGI. The CDR3 protein is CASSYSPGVNEKLFF. Written as DNA, the CDR3 is TGTGCCAGCAGTTACTCCCCAGGGGTGAATGAAAAACTGTTTTTT.

The V and J genes are TRBV30 and TRBJ1-2, with D perhaps matching TRBD1 (6 bases). V gave up 7 bases and J gave up 4 bases, with 13 bases separating them. The V gene's germline CDR1 is GTSNPN and CDR2 SVGIG (reference sequence). CDR3 length: 12 residues. CDR3 in amino acids: CASKGQSYGYTF. The CDR3 DNA is TGTGCCTCGAAAGGACAGAGCTATGGCTACACCTTC. The full variable domain, its missing parts supplied by reference TRBV30 and TRBJ1-2, is SQTIHQWPATLVQPVGSPLSLECTVEGTSNPNLYWYRQAAGRGLQLLFYSVGIGQISSEVPQNLSASRPQDRQFILSSKKLLLSDSGFYLCASKGQSYGYTFGSGTRLTVV.

J is TRBJ2-7 and V is TRBV6-1, with 9 bases lining up with TRBD1. This CDR3 spans 15 amino acids. Germline V gene lookup returns CDR1 MNHNS and CDR2 SASEGT. CDR3 region: CASTEPGQGIGEQYV. CDR3 DNA sequence: TGTGCCAGCACTGAACCGGGACAGGGTATTGGCGAGCAGTACGTC.

The V call is TRBV27, the J call TRBJ1-3, with unresolved D. Trimming cost V 8 bases and J 2 bases, with 16 bases left between them. The CDR3 covers 15 residues. Per germline, CDR1 MNHEY and CDR2 SMNVEV (reference sequence). The CDR3 is CASSLKRRAGNTIYF. CDR3 bases: TGTGCCAGCTCCCTAAAACGGAGGGCTGGAAACACCATATATTTT.

The genes are TRBV19 and TRBJ1-2; perhaps TRBD1 as D (6 bases). V was shortened by 9 bases and J by 3 bases, with 17 bases between the two germline ends. Germline CDR1 is LNHDA and CDR2 is SQIVND (reference sequence). The CDR3 runs to 14 residues. The CDR3 reads CASRVTGPYYGYTF. DNA for the CDR3: TGTGCCAGCCGGGTGACAGGCCCCTACTATGGCTACACCTTC.

The rearrangement links TRBV4-1 to TRBJ2-1; TRBD1 might be the D (5 bases). This CDR3 has 15 residues. CDR1 is MGHRA and CDR2 is YSYEKL in the germline V gene. V lost 1 base to trimming and J lost 4 bases, with 11 bases between them. CDR3 loop: CASSQVGALYNEQFF. CDR3 DNA: TGCGCCAGCAGCCAAGTAGGGGCTCTTTACAATGAGCAGTTCTTC.

CDR3 sequence: CASSTPAGTRTDCEQYV. The CDR3 nucleotides are TGTGCCAGCAGCACACCTGCCGGGACTAGGACTGATTGTGAGCAGTACGTC. V and J are TRBV11-2 and TRBJ2-7; 8 bases fit TRBD2. Germline trimming cut 5 bases from V and 7 bases from J; bases unmatched to any gene: 19. The CDR3 is made up of 17 amino acids. In germline, CDR1 is SGHAT, CDR2 FQNNGV.

The V call is TRBV24-1, the J call TRBJ1-1; 7 bases match TRBD1. The junction had 11 bases not matched to a gene; V was cut back by 2 bases and J by 3 bases. The germline V gene encodes CDR1 KGHDR and CDR2 SFDVKD. The CDR3 is made up of 17 amino acids. The CDR3 spells CATSDSETGPSDTEAFF. In nucleotides, the CDR3 is TGTGCCACCAGTGATTCCGAGACAGGGCCGAGCGACACTGAAGCTTTCTTT.

The V gene is TRBV4-3, the J gene TRBJ2-2; 8 nucleotides match TRBD2. The germline CDR1 and CDR2 sequences are LGHNA and YSLEER. This CDR3 comprises 16 residues. The trim removed 4 bases at V and 2 bases at J, leaving 6 bases unmatched. This chain's CDR3 is CASSPISGSNTGELFF. CDR3 DNA sequence: TGCGCCAGCAGCCCCATAAGCGGGAGTAACACCGGGGAGCTGTTTTTT.

The CDR3 nucleotides are TGTGCCAGCAGGTATCCAGGACAGAACACTGAAGCTTTCTTT. This translates into CASRYPGQNTEAFF. The chain links TRBV6-5 to TRBJ1-1; the D gene is possibly TRBD1 (5 bases). From germline, CDR1 is MNHEY and CDR2 SVGAGI. The CDR3 has 14 amino acids. V lost 6 bases to trimming and J lost 1 base, with 12 bases between them.

The V gene is TRBV6-2 or TRBV6-3, the J gene TRBJ1-6; TRBD1 agrees at 8 bases. The CDR3 has 16 residues. Germline V gene data show CDR1 as MNHEY and CDR2 as SVGEGT. Trimming removed 2 bases from V and 18 bases from J; junction bases left unmatched: 18. The CDR3 nucleotides read TGTGCCAGCAGTTACCCCGCCGACAGGGGACGTGGAACTCCCCACTTT. It encodes CASSYPADRGRGTPHF.

The chain combines TRBV18 with TRBJ2-6; D not certain. CDR1 KGHSH and CDR2 LQKENI come from the germline V gene. The CDR3 has 14 residues. The ends were cut back, 5 bases at V and 0 bases at J, with 5 bases in the middle. In nucleotides, the CDR3 is TGTGCCAGCTCATTGAGCTCTGGGGCCAACGTCCTGACTTTC. Its translation: CASSLSSGANVLTF.

V and J are TRBV10-3 and TRBJ1-1; possibly TRBD1 for D (6 bases). Trimming cost V 6 bases and J 0 bases, with 11 bases left between them. The CDR3 loop spans 14 amino acids. Germline CDR1 and CDR2: ENHRY and SYGVKD. The CDR3 nucleotides are TGTGCCATCAGCGAACAGGGTATGAACACTGAAGCTTTCTTT. This codes for CAISEQGMNTEAFF.

This clone appeared many times. This sample includes further DNA sequences coding for the same CDR3. The chain has TRBV7-2 and TRBJ2-3, with D unclear. In germline, CDR1 is SGHTA, CDR2 FQGNSA. The CDR3 extends over 12 amino acids. The V and J ends lost 8 bases and 2 bases respectively, with 8 bases between them. In nucleotides, the CDR3 is TGTGCCAGCTCGCCCTACACAGATACGCAGTATTTT. This sequence encodes CASSPYTDTQYF.